What follows is one T cell receptor (beta chain) and its context. Trimming pared 6 bases from V and 6 bases from J, leaving 15 bases between. From germline, CDR1 is MNHEY and CDR2 SVGEGT. This CDR3 has 14 residues. The record originates from a study of early T cells in non-severe SARS-CoV-2 infection. Study details: Alpha and beta chains were unpaired, from unsorted whole-blood bulk RNA.

TCRdb re-called the 5' RACE reads with MiXCR, one entry per CDR3 protein. This table has 25,000 to 30,000 distinct CDR3 sequences, about 5.7% appearing once. The sample was whole blood. The clonotype originates from an adult who was a healthcare worker with PCR-confirmed SARS-CoV-2 infection or an uninfected control (not recorded which). This rearrangement joins TRBV6-2 or TRBV6-3 to TRBJ1-5; D possibly corresponds to TRBD1 (5 bases). CDR3 sequence (DNA): TGTGCCAGCAGCAGGGTCGTGGGTCCTCAGCCCCAGCATTTT. Encoded protein: CASSRVVGPQPQHF.